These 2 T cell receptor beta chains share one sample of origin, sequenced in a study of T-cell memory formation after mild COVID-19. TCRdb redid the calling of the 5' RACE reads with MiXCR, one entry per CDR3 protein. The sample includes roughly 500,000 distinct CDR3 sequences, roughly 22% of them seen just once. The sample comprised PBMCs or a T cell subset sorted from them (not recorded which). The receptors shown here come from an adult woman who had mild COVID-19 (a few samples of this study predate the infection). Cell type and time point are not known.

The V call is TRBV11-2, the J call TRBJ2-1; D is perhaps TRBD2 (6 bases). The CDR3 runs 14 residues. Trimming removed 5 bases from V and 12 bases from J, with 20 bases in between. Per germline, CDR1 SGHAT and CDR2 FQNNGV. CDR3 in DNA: TGTGCCAGCAGCGCCCCGGGAGAGCGTTCCGGGCAGTTCTTC. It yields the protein CASSAPGERSGQFF.

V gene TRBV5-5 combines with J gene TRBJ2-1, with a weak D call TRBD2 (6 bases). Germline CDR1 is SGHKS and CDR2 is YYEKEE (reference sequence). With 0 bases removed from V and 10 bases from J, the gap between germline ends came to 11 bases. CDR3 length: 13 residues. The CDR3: CASSLAREKEQFF. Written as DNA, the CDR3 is TGTGCCAGCAGCTTGGCCCGGGAGAAGGAGCAGTTCTTC. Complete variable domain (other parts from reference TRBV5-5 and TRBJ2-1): DAGVTQSPTHLIKTRGQQVTLRCSPISGHKSVSWYQQVLGQGPQFIFQYYEKEERGRGNFPDRFSARQFPNYSSELNVNALLLGDSALYLCASSLAREKEQFFGPGTRLTVL.